The rows below give T cell receptor beta chains drawn from one sample of a study of blood T cell repertoires in COVID-19. TCRdb's copy holds only in-frame clones and misses some; the assay was immunoSEQ multiplex PCR. The sample includes 180,000 or so clones, approximately 80% of them seen just once. Sequenced: peripheral blood. Source of these receptors: a woman aged 70-85 years with COVID-19, enrolled during active disease. The CDR3 runs from the conserved cysteine through the conserved F or W. A D gene is named only where the DNA matches it firmly. Clone sizes are given selectively: once, few, many, or a class where the clone is expanded.

CDR3: CASSPYGGAGGSPLHF
DNA: TGTGCCAGCAGCCCTTATGGCGGGGCAGGAGGATCACCCCTCCACTTT
size: NA
J: TRBJ1-6
D: NA
V: TRBV9

CDR3: CASSYQAPGSGANVLTF
DNA: TGTGCCAGTAGTTATCAAGCCCCTGGCTCTGGGGCCAACGTCCTGACTTTC
size: NA
J: TRBJ2-6
D: NA
V: TRBV19

CDR3: CASSLQGYSPLHF
DNA: TGTGCCAGCAGCTTACAGGGATATTCACCCCTCCACTTT
size: NA
J: TRBJ1-6
D: NA
V: TRBV7-8

CDR3: CASSQTSGGSDTQYF
DNA: TGTGCCAGCAGTCAGACTAGCGGGGGGTCAGATACGCAGTATTTT
size: NA
J: TRBJ2-3
D: TRBD2
V: TRBV27

CDR3: CSVALAGGLSYEQYF
DNA: TGCAGCGTGGCACTAGCGGGAGGGTTATCCTACGAGCAGTACTTC
size: NA
J: TRBJ2-7
D: TRBD2
V: TRBV29-1

CDR3: CASRLEGSYNEQFF
DNA: TGTGCCAGCAGGCTGGAGGGCTCCTACAATGAGCAGTTCTTC
size: NA
J: TRBJ2-1
D: NA
V: TRBV2

CDR3: CASSLRGTQETQYF
DNA: TGTGCCAGCAGCCTAAGGGGTACCCAAGAGACCCAGTACTTC
size: NA
J: TRBJ2-5
D: NA
V: TRBV7-8

CDR3: CASSQSGTGGFF
DNA: TGCGCCAGCAGTCAGTCCGGGACAGGGGGGTTCTTC
size: NA
J: TRBJ2-1
D: TRBD1
V: TRBV23-1

CDR3: CASSLFFMRETQYF
DNA: TGTGCCAGCAGCTTATTCTTCATGCGAGAGACCCAGTACTTC
size: once
J: TRBJ2-5
D: NA
V: TRBV7-2

CDR3: CASPQRRDTEAFF
DNA: TGTGCCAGCCCCCAACGACGGGACACTGAAGCTTTCTTT
size: NA
J: TRBJ1-1
D: NA
V: TRBV28

CDR3: CASSADTTNYGYTF
DNA: TGTGCCAGCAGCGCGGACACAACTAACTATGGCTACACCTTC
size: few
J: TRBJ1-2
D: NA
V: TRBV9

CDR3: CASQPTDNSPLHF
DNA: TGCGCCAGCCAGCCGACAGATAATTCACCCCTCCACTTT
size: NA
J: TRBJ1-6
D: NA
V: TRBV5-1

CDR3: CASSLGQGVTEAFF
DNA: TGTGCCAGCAGCCTGGGACAGGGGGTCACTGAAGCTTTCTTT
size: NA
J: TRBJ1-1
D: TRBD1
V: TRBV3-1/TRBV3-2

CDR3: CASSQEGSRLSRAEAFF
DNA: TGTGCCAGCAGCCAAGAAGGATCCCGACTGAGTCGCGCTGAAGCTTTCTTT
size: NA
J: TRBJ1-1
D: NA
V: TRBV3-1/TRBV3-2

CDR3: CASSFSGRSNEQFF
DNA: TGTGCCAGCAGCTTTAGCGGGAGGAGTAATGAGCAGTTCTTC
size: NA
J: TRBJ2-1
D: TRBD2
V: TRBV5-5

CDR3: CASSPSTPEQFF
DNA: TGTGCCAGCAGCCCGAGTACTCCTGAGCAGTTCTTC
size: NA
J: TRBJ2-1
D: NA
V: TRBV7-9

CDR3: CASSRDPYQRSGGGELFF
DNA: TGTGCCAGCAGCCGAGACCCCTACCAGAGGTCAGGGGGCGGGGAGCTGTTTTTT
size: NA
J: TRBJ2-2
D: TRBD1
V: TRBV9

CDR3: CASRGTSDYNEQFF
DNA: TGTGCCAGCAGAGGGACTAGCGATTACAATGAGCAGTTCTTC
size: few
J: TRBJ2-1
D: TRBD2
V: TRBV6-5

CDR3: CASSPPGTGGLGETQYF
DNA: TGTGCCAGCTCACCACCTGGGACAGGGGGCCTTGGGGAGACCCAGTACTTC
size: NA
J: TRBJ2-5
D: TRBD1
V: TRBV18

CDR3: CASSQDIRENGELFF
DNA: TGTGCCAGCAGCCAAGACATCCGGGAGAACGGGGAGCTGTTTTTT
size: NA
J: TRBJ2-2
D: NA
V: TRBV4-2

CDR3: CASSSLGTDNQPQHF
DNA: TGTGCCAGTAGTAGCCTGGGGACAGACAATCAGCCCCAGCATTTT
size: few
J: TRBJ1-5
D: TRBD1
V: TRBV19

CDR3: CASSRGDTRTGELFF
DNA: TGTGCCAGCTCCCGGGGGGACACCCGGACCGGGGAGCTGTTTTTT
size: once
J: TRBJ2-2
D: NA
V: TRBV18

CDR3: CATLREETQYF
DNA: TGTGCCACCCTGAGGGAAGAGACCCAGTACTTC
size: NA
J: TRBJ2-5
D: NA
V: TRBV15

CDR3: CASSLGQGNQPQHF
DNA: TGTGCCAGCTCGCTAGGACAGGGTAATCAGCCCCAGCATTTT
size: NA
J: TRBJ1-5
D: TRBD1
V: TRBV18

CDR3: CASKNGLAGAYEQYF
DNA: TGCGCCAGCAAAAATGGACTAGCGGGAGCCTACGAGCAGTACTTC
size: NA
J: TRBJ2-7
D: TRBD2
V: TRBV5-1

CDR3: CASSGGGDDYGYTF
DNA: TGTGCCAGCTCTGGAGGGGGCGATGACTATGGCTACACCTTC
size: NA
J: TRBJ1-2
D: TRBD1
V: TRBV5-4

CDR3: CARYSRGNSPLHF
DNA: TGTGCCAGGTATAGCCGGGGGAATTCACCCCTCCACTTT
size: NA
J: TRBJ1-6
D: NA
V: TRBV19

CDR3: CASSQDHFYNEQFF
DNA: TGTGCCAGCAGCCAAGACCACTTCTACAATGAGCAGTTCTTC
size: NA
J: TRBJ2-1
D: NA
V: TRBV3-1/TRBV3-2